This T cell receptor beta chain was retrieved from a study of prognosis after radiotherapy for stage I lung cancer. Findings and caveats of the study: Lower post-radiation Shannon entropy was seen in patients who went on to develop distant metastases. Differential TRBV and TRBJ gene usage was reported between patients with metastases and patients without them.

The CDR3 loop spans 13 amino acids. Germline-derived CDR1 and CDR2 are DFQATT and SNEGSKA (reference sequence). Trimming at V came to 8 bases and at J to 1 base, leaving 3 bases not matched to a gene. Amplification of the TCR beta CDR3 (from genomic DNA) was done by two-round multiplex PCR. The first round of PCR was done with primers that matched each TRBV and TRBJ gene. TCRdb recomputed calls from the multiplex PCR reads with MiXCR, one row per CDR3 protein. The sample has some 35,000 distinct CDR3 sequences, approximately 35% seen once; the top ten hold roughly 26%. Many counts were recorded for this clonotype. Antigen unknown. Prior chemotherapy, radiotherapy and other malignancies were absent; CT and PET/CT showed node-negative disease. At both of two time points, roughly 6.1 milliliters of peripheral blood were drawn.

The source material was PBMCs, sampled before or after stereotactic body radiation therapy (not recorded which). The V gene is TRBV20-1, the J gene TRBJ2-2; 8 nucleotides line up with TRBD1. The receptor comes from a donor at least 50 years old with non-small cell lung cancer. CDR3 loop: CSLDRENTGELFF. In nucleotides, the CDR3 is TGCAGTCTGGACAGGGAGAACACCGGGGAGCTGTTTTTT.